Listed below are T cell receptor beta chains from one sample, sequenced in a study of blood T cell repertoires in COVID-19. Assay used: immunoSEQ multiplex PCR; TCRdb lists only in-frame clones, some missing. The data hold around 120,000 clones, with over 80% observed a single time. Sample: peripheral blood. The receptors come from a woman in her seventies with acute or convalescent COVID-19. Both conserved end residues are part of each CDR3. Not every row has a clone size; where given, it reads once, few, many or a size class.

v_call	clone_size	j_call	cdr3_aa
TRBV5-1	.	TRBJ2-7	CASSLEGQLSTYEQYF
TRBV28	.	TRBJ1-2	CASSLQHRADYTF
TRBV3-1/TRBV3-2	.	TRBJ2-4	CASSQAGGQKYF
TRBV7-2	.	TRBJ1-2	CASSFADNYGYTF
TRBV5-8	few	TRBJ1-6	CASSTEGDWDSPLHF
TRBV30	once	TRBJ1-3	CAWSTGGGNTIYF
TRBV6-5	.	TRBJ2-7	CASSYSPEPGYEQYF
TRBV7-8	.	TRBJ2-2	CASSLGQGIGELFF
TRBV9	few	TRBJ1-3	CASRPTGEAGNTIYF
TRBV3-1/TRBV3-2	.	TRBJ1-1	CASRGLDDAFF
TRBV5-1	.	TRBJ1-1	CASSLTASTNTEAFF
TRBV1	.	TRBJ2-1	CTSSLRAGEQFF
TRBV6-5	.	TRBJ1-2	CAASLAGDYGYTF
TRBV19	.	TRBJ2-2	CASTWVAANTGELFF
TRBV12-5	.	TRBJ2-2	CASGPLLGSTGELFF
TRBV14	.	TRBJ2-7	CASSLRDRGAYEQYF
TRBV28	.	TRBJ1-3	CASSSPGHTIYF
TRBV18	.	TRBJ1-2	CASSHTDTNYGYTF
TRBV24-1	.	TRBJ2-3	CATSDPTGGITDTQYF
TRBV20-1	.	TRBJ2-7	CSASGRKAGYEQYF
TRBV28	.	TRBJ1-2	CASNGGYGYTF
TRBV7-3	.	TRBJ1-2	CASSSQGGGSFNYGYTF
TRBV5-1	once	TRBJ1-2	CASSTHIRGMVGYGYTF
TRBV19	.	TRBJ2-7	CANTGARASSYEQYF
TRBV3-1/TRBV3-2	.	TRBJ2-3	CASSPLAGGRTDTQYF
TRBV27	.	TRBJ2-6	CASRQGYSGANVLTF
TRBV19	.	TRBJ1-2	CASRTGDYGYTF
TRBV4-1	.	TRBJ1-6	CASSQDPSSYNSPLHF